Below, one T cell receptor beta chain is given with its context. Its antigen is not known. One end of the junction does not line up with germline, which may come from a read error. The data were taken from a study of PD-1 blockade in mismatch repair-deficient tumors. Looked up from germline, CDR1 is SEHNR and CDR2 is FQNEAQ (reference sequence). The CDR3 covers 13 residues. Every patient had mismatch repair deficiency by PCR or immunohistochemistry. TCRs were sequenced from a few patients responding to pembrolizumab. Study findings and constraints: After pembrolizumab, tumor-resident clones rose rapidly, then generally contracted before radiologic responses.

The protocol was immunoSEQ multiplex PCR, while the TCRdb copy is restricted to in-frame clones and leaves out a portion. The sample includes approximately 51,000 clones, over 70% of them seen just once. The starting material was peripheral blood, obtained roughly 21 weeks after starting pembrolizumab. The sequence came from an adult with mismatch repair-deficient cancer. The V call is TRBV7-9, the J call TRBJ2-1; D gene uncertain. For the CDR3, the DNA is TGCGCCAGCAGCCAAGGAGCAAACAATGAGCAGTTCTTC. This encodes CASSQGANNEQFF. Using reference TRBV7-9 and TRBJ2-1 for the parts outside the CDR3, the full variable domain is DTGVSQNPRHKITKRGQNVTFRCDPISEHNRLYWYRQTLGQGPEFLTYFQNEAQLEKSRLLSDRFSAERPKGSFSTLEIQRTEQGDSAMYLCASSQGANNEQFFGPGTRLTVL.